The 20 T cell receptor beta chains below come from one sample, sequenced in a study of OX40 agonist ivuxolimab in advanced cancers. Sequenced by immunoSEQ multiplex PCR; TCRdb stores in-frame clones only, minus some. Found here are roughly 69,000 clones, approximately 90% of them singletons; the top ten hold 0.8% to 1.2%. Source: CD4+ or CD8+ T cells sorted from blood, taken in a trial of the OX40 agonist ivuxolimab. Receptors were obtained from an adult with an advanced solid tumor such as melanoma, head and neck, liver or kidney cancer.

The chain has TRBV5-1 and TRBJ1-5; D is unresolved. This CDR3 spans 18 amino acids. The V end lost 0 bases, the J end lost 6 bases, and 22 bases lay between the germline ends. Germline V gene data show CDR1 as SGHRS and CDR2 as YFSETQ. CDR3 in DNA: TGCGCCAGCAGCTTGGTGGCGTGGGCGGAGGTTTTTGGTCAGCCCCAGCATTTT. It yields the protein CASSLVAWAEVFGQPQHF. Together with reference TRBV5-1 and TRBJ1-5, the CDR3 gives the full variable domain: KAGVTQTPRYLIKTRGQQVTLSCSPISGHRSVSWYQQTPGQGLQFLFEYFSETQRNKGNFPGRFSGRQFSNSRSEMNVSTLELGDSALYLCASSLVAWAEVFGQPQHFGDGTRLSIL.

The chain carries TRBV7-8 and TRBJ1-1; 7 bases are a match to TRBD1. This CDR3 is built from 15 residues. The V and J ends lost 3 bases and 0 bases, in that order; junction bases with no gene match: 4. Germline loops: CDR1 SGHVS, CDR2 FQNEAQ. The DNA of the CDR3 is TGTGCCAGCAGCTTGCGTGACAGGGTGAACACTGAAGCTTTCTTT. Protein sequence: CASSLRDRVNTEAFF.

The V call is TRBV7-9, the J call TRBJ2-1; tentatively, D is TRBD2 (6 bases). Deletions cut 2 bases from V and 8 bases from J, with 16 bases between. The length of the CDR3 is 15 residues. Germline V gene lookup returns CDR1 SEHNR and CDR2 FQNEAQ (reference sequence). CDR3 DNA sequence: TGTGCCAGCAGCTTATCGGTAGCGGATCAGGATGAGCAGTTCTTC. Translated, it gives CASSLSVADQDEQFF.

The chain links TRBV9 to TRBJ2-3; D remains unclear. The CDR3 covers 15 residues. CDR1 is SGDLS and CDR2 is YYNGEE in the germline V gene. With 6 bases removed from V and 4 bases from J, the gap between germline ends came to 18 bases. The CDR3 sequence is CASTQNPQWADTQYF. The CDR3 nucleotides read TGTGCCAGCACTCAGAACCCCCAGTGGGCAGATACGCAGTATTTT.

In its sample, this clone was seen once. The chain joins TRBV5-6 to TRBJ2-7; TRBD1 agrees at 10 bases. CDR3 length: 15 amino acids. The V and J ends lost 1 base and 7 bases, in that order; junction bases with no gene match: 8. Germline-derived CDR1 and CDR2 are SGHDT and YYEEEE. The DNA of the CDR3 is TGTGCCAGCAGCTTGATTGGACAGGGGGTGCGGGAGCAGTACTTC. Translated: CASSLIGQGVREQYF.

The chain couples TRBV29-1 to TRBJ1-1; D gene uncertain. Deletions cut 4 bases from V and 5 bases from J, with 8 bases between. CDR1 is SQVTM and CDR2 is ANQGSEA in the germline V gene. The CDR3 extends over 11 amino acids. CDR3 nucleotides: TGCAGCGTTGGCGGGGTTACTGAAGCTTTCTTT. It encodes CSVGGVTEAFF.

This clone occurred once. The V and J genes are TRBV19 and TRBJ2-1, with 8 bases lining up with TRBD2. Losses at the gene ends were 4 bases for V and 4 bases for J; bases not matched to a gene: 9. Germline loops: CDR1 LNHDA, CDR2 SQIVND (reference sequence). The CDR3 has 16 amino acids. The CDR3 DNA follows: TGTGCCAGTAGTAGTAAGACTAGCGATTTATACAATGAGCAGTTCTTC. The encoded protein is CASSSKTSDLYNEQFF.

The J gene is TRBJ1-4, the V gene TRBV18; unclear D gene. The V end was cut by 3 bases, the J end by 5 bases, with 22 bases between. The CDR3 spans 18 residues. Germline-derived CDR1 and CDR2 are KGHSH and LQKENI. The CDR3 coding sequence is TGTGCCAGCTCACCCACTCTCACCAACATACTTTCAAATGAAAAACTGTTTTTT. Its protein product is CASSPTLTNILSNEKLFF. The entire variable domain, with the rest obtained from reference TRBV18 and TRBJ1-4, is as follows: NAGVMQNPRHLVRRRGQEARLRCSPMKGHSHVYWYRQLPEEGLKFMVYLQKENIIDESGMPKERFSAEFPKEGPSILRIQQVVRGDSAAYFCASSPTLTNILSNEKLFFGSGTQLSVL.

The chain has TRBV27 and TRBJ1-6, with D perhaps TRBD1 (5 bases). V was trimmed by 3 bases and J by 5 bases, leaving 8 bases between them. CDR1 is MNHEY, CDR2 SMNVEV, per germline (reference sequence). The CDR3 is 14 residues long. The CDR3 region has the DNA TGTGCCAGCAGTTTTTGGGGGGATAATTCACCCCTCCACTTT. This translates into CASSFWGDNSPLHF.

The chain links TRBV6-5 to TRBJ1-2, with 9 bases identical to TRBD1. V dropped 2 bases and J dropped 8; count of bases not matched to a gene: 3. In germline, CDR1 is MNHEY, CDR2 SVGAGI. The CDR3 sequence is 13 residues long. The CDR3 DNA sequence: TGTGCCAGCAGTTACGGGACAGGGCGAGGCTACACCTTC. It specifies CASSYGTGRGYTF.

V usage is TRBV6-6 and J usage is TRBJ1-1; the D is unclear. The CDR3 has 14 residues. Germline V lookup: CDR1 MNHNY, CDR2 SVGAGI (reference sequence). Trimming cost V 7 bases and J 1 base, with 13 bases left between them. This CDR3 reads CASTYSHENTEAFF. In DNA, the CDR3 is TGTGCCAGCACCTACAGTCACGAGAACACTGAAGCTTTCTTT.

This chain's CDR3 is CASSPLLAGNEQFF. The CDR3 nucleotides read TGTGCCAGCTCACCATTGCTAGCAGGCAATGAGCAGTTCTTC. The gene calls are TRBV18 and TRBJ2-1; D possibly corresponds to TRBD2 (5 bases). CDR1 is KGHSH, CDR2 LQKENI, per germline. CDR3 size: 14 residues. V lost 2 bases, J lost 6 bases, and 11 bases lay in between. Full variable domain (outside the CDR3, taken from reference TRBV18 and TRBJ2-1): NAGVMQNPRHLVRRRGQEARLRCSPMKGHSHVYWYRQLPEEGLKFMVYLQKENIIDESGMPKERFSAEFPKEGPSILRIQQVVRGDSAAYFCASSPLLAGNEQFFGPGTRLTVL.

This sequence joins TRBV19 and TRBJ2-3, with 12 bases that match TRBD2. The CDR3 has 17 amino acids. The V segment lost 0 bases and the J segment 4 bases; nucleotides outside the gene matches: 5. Germline V gene data show CDR1 as LNHDA and CDR2 as SQIVND (reference sequence). The CDR3 region is CASSIDLAGGLPDTQYF. The CDR3 coding sequence is TGTGCCAGTAGTATAGATCTAGCGGGGGGGCTTCCAGATACGCAGTATTTT.

This chain links TRBV18 with TRBJ2-7, with a weak D call TRBD2 (6 bases). Trimming stripped 4 bases from V and 3 bases from J, with 13 bases between. The CDR3 covers 14 residues. Germline values: CDR1 KGHSH, CDR2 LQKENI. CDR3 sequence: CASSLGTPIYEQYF. Here the CDR3 DNA reads TGTGCCAGCTCACTCGGGACTCCGATCTACGAGCAGTACTTC. Drawing the rest from reference TRBV18 and TRBJ2-7, the complete variable domain is NAGVMQNPRHLVRRRGQEARLRCSPMKGHSHVYWYRQLPEEGLKFMVYLQKENIIDESGMPKERFSAEFPKEGPSILRIQQVVRGDSAAYFCASSLGTPIYEQYFGPGTRLTVT.

There are a few counts of this clone. This sequence joins TRBV30 and TRBJ1-1; weak D call: TRBD1 (5 bases). Between the trimmed V and J ends, which lost 2 bases and 5 bases, there was a span of 12 bases. There are 13 residues in the CDR3. From germline, CDR1 is GTSNPN and CDR2 SVGIG (reference sequence). For the CDR3, the DNA is TGTGCCTGGAGTACAGGTTCGGGGACTGAAGCTTTCTTT. Its translation is CAWSTGSGTEAFF.

This rearrangement joins TRBV5-1 to TRBJ2-5; D is ambiguous. V lost 2 bases and J lost 5, with 10 bases in between. CDR1 SGHRS and CDR2 YFSETQ come from the germline V gene. CDR3 length: 13 amino acids. The CDR3 region has the DNA TGCGCCAGCAGCTTCGGCAGTGGGGAGACCCAGTACTTC. Residues: CASSFGSGETQYF. Combining the CDR3 with reference TRBV5-1 and TRBJ2-5 gives the whole variable domain KAGVTQTPRYLIKTRGQQVTLSCSPISGHRSVSWYQQTPGQGLQFLFEYFSETQRNKGNFPGRFSGRQFSNSRSEMNVSTLELGDSALYLCASSFGSGETQYFGPGTRLLVL.

The chain recombines TRBV11-3 with TRBJ2-7; D ambiguous. There are 14 residues in the CDR3. V dropped 0 bases and J dropped 0 bases, with 6 bases sitting between them. Looked up from germline, CDR1 is SGHNT and CDR2 is YENEEA. In DNA, the CDR3 is TGTGCCAGCAGCTTAGATCCTAGCTCCTACGAGCAGTACTTC. Translating gives CASSLDPSSYEQYF.

This chain uses TRBV6-1 with TRBJ1-1; D call uncertain. CDR1 is MNHNS and CDR2 is SASEGT in the germline V gene. The CDR3 is 13 residues long. V dropped 6 bases and J dropped 3 bases, with 11 bases sitting between them. Written as DNA, the CDR3 is TGTGCCAGCAGCCGGACGCGGGACACTGAAGCTTTCTTT. As protein: CASSRTRDTEAFF.

The J gene is TRBJ1-2, the V gene TRBV5-6; 8 nucleotides line up with TRBD1. Per germline, CDR1 SGHDT and CDR2 YYEEEE. The CDR3 loop spans 14 amino acids. V shed 4 bases and J 4 bases; nucleotides not matched to a gene: 6. The CDR3 region is CASSRQGASYGYTF. CDR3 bases: TGTGCCAGCAGCCGCCAGGGGGCAAGCTATGGCTACACCTTC.

The chain has TRBV7-2 and TRBJ2-5, with TRBD2 as a possible D gene (7 bases). Germline lookup yields CDR1 SGHTA and CDR2 FQGNSA. The ends were cut back, 1 base at V and 4 bases at J, with 10 bases in the middle. The CDR3 contains 14 residues. CDR3 in amino acids: CASSLVRGAETQYF. DNA for the CDR3: TGTGCCAGCAGCTTAGTTCGGGGGGCAGAGACCCAGTACTTC.